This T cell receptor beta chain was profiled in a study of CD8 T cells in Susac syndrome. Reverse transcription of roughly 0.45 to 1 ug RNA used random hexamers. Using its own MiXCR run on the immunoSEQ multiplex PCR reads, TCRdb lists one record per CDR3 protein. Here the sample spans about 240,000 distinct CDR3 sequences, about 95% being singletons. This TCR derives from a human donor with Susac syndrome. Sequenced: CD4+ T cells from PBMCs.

The CDR3 DNA reads as TGCAGCGGGCAGACAGTCTCTGGGGCCAACGTCCTGACTTTC. Amino acid sequence: CSGQTVSGANVLTF. The V and J genes are TRBV29-1 and TRBJ2-6; tentative D call: TRBD1 (5 bases). Between the trimmed V and J ends, which lost 7 bases and 0 bases, there was a span of 10 bases. The length of the CDR3 is 14 residues. Germline assignment: CDR1 SQVTM and CDR2 ANQGSEA.